A single sample gave rise to the 2 T cell receptor beta chains below, sequenced in a study of blood T cell repertoires in COVID-19. This table comes from immunoSEQ multiplex PCR, and its TCRdb copy is limited to in-frame clones, with some not included. In the table there are under 400,000 clones, around nine tenths of which are singletons. Sequencing was performed on peripheral blood. The receptor set was obtained from a woman between 55 and 75 years old with COVID-19, enrolled during active disease.

The chain has TRBV6-5 and TRBJ1-1; D is unclear. Germline V gene data show CDR1 as MNHEY and CDR2 as SVGAGI. The CDR3 consists of 16 residues. The ends were cut back, 0 bases at V and 4 bases at J, with 15 bases in the middle. CDR3 residues: CASSYSIPWETTEAFF. CDR3 bases: TGTGCCAGCAGTTACTCGATACCCTGGGAGACCACTGAAGCTTTCTTT.

The chain is built from TRBV4-1 and TRBJ1-1; 10 bases fit TRBD1. The CDR3 loop spans 18 amino acids. The germline gives CDR1 MGHRA, CDR2 YSYEKL. V shed 0 bases, J shed 0 bases, and the junction held 7 bases outside the gene matches. The CDR3 coding sequence is TGCGCCAGCAGCCAAGAGAGGACAGGGGGATCCATGAACACTGAAGCTTTCTTT. It encodes CASSQERTGGSMNTEAFF.